These T cell receptor beta chains were read from a single sample in a study of monozygotic twins with inflammatory bowel disease. After re-calling the 5' RACE reads, TCRdb lists one entry per CDR3 protein, DNA absent. Its table records 350,000 to 550,000 distinct CDR3 sequences. Sequencing input: blood. These receptors were collected from a human donor with ulcerative colitis or Crohn's disease, or a healthy co-twin of an affected twin (not recorded which). The CDR3 runs from the conserved cysteine through the conserved F or W. Fields, in order: J gene, V gene, CDR3 length, CDR3 protein.

TRBJ2-7 TRBV12-3/TRBV12-4 13 CASSFLGVYEQYF
TRBJ2-5 TRBV20-1 15 CSARVSGNLQETQYF
TRBJ2-5 TRBV12-3/TRBV12-4 13 CASSYNTQETQYF
TRBJ2-1 TRBV30 15 CAWSGIPNRASEQFF
TRBJ2-2 TRBV7-2 16 CASSLGLAGASGELFF
TRBJ2-5 TRBV3-1 14 CASSPRAGPETQYF
TRBJ2-3 TRBV9 15 CASSVGSGRTDTQYF
TRBJ1-2 TRBV28 13 CASSLGEPNGYTF
TRBJ2-7 TRBV6-1 14 CASRRTSGIYEQYF
TRBJ1-2 TRBV12-3/TRBV12-4 14 CASSLPGQDYGYTF
TRBJ1-6 TRBV19 15 CASSQDSTDNSPLHF
TRBJ2-3 TRBV15 15 CATSREGLGTDTQYF
TRBJ1-6 TRBV4-1 15 CASSQDQGEPSPLHF
TRBJ1-2 TRBV5-1 15 CASSLPLAGDYGYTF
TRBJ2-1 TRBV29-1 14 CSVEPPPLSNEQFF
TRBJ1-2 TRBV19 11 CASSYAFGYTF
TRBJ2-7 TRBV11-2 14 CASSLRPSSYEQYF
TRBJ1-1 TRBV5-1 14 CASSITGGWTEAFF
TRBJ2-7 TRBV24-1 15 CATEAGQGVYYEQYF
TRBJ2-1 TRBV7-2 15 CASSTSVSSYNEQFF
TRBJ2-1 TRBV7-9 14 CASGLAGGWYEQFF
TRBJ2-2 TRBV3-1 16 CASRLKPGSNTGELFF
TRBJ1-5 TRBV29-1 12 CSVADANQPQHF
TRBJ2-5 TRBV7-2 12 CASSILQETQYF
TRBJ1-5 TRBV29-1 12 CSVRDTNQPQHF
TRBJ1-1 TRBV10-3 14 CAIRFSEGPTEAFF
TRBJ2-2 TRBV6-2/TRBV6-3 17 CASMNGQAGSNTGELFF
TRBJ2-2 TRBV5-5 16 CASTRSGGAYTGELFF
TRBJ2-1 TRBV12-3/TRBV12-4 15 CASSSRQGVYNEQFF
TRBJ1-4 TRBV7-9 15 CASRYGAGSTEKLFF
TRBJ1-6 TRBV5-4 15 CASSAPGQHNSPLHF
TRBJ1-1 TRBV4-1 14 CASSQLRGGTEAFF
TRBJ2-7 TRBV5-6 15 CASSPRVTKPYEQYF
TRBJ2-5 TRBV20-1 15 CSARFPRGDQETQYF
TRBJ2-5 TRBV7-2 18 CASSFAGTSGSGGETQYF
TRBJ2-1 TRBV19 12 CASARMGNEQFF
TRBJ2-7 TRBV6-1 15 CASSPQSTGRYEQYF
TRBJ1-3 TRBV28 13 CASRGHSGNTIYF
TRBJ2-7 TRBV4-2 14 CASSQPGDSYEQYF
TRBJ2-3 TRBV11-2 16 CASSLEVLLRGDTQYF
TRBJ2-5 TRBV7-9 15 CASSPARLPRETQYF
TRBJ2-2 TRBV5-1 14 CASNEAGDTGELFF